These 3 T cell receptor beta chains originate from one sample sequenced in a study of CD8+ T cells in alopecia areata. Treatment of the sample: oral pan-JAK inhibitor, 5-10 mg twice daily. Once RNA had been extracted, it was reverse transcribed into cDNA to act as the sequencing template. The method was immunoSEQ multiplex PCR; TCRdb's version includes in-frame clones alone and lacks a portion of them. In the table there are roughly 280,000 clones, roughly 63% of which are singletons. Specimen: CD4+ T cells sorted from blood, collected around week 54, from a patient treated with tofacitinib. The receptors originated from a human donor with alopecia areata.

The rearrangement uses TRBV14 and TRBJ2-1; D perhaps matches TRBD1 (6 bases). Germline CDR1 and CDR2: SGHDN and FVKESK. The CDR3 extends over 15 amino acids. V lost 0 bases, J lost 8 bases, and 14 bases lay in between. The CDR3 region is CASSQDLRGTDEQFF. The DNA for the CDR3 is TGTGCCAGCAGCCAAGATTTGAGGGGGACCGATGAGCAGTTCTTC. Combining the CDR3 with reference TRBV14 and TRBJ2-1 gives the whole variable domain EAGVTQFPSHSVIEKGQTVTLRCDPISGHDNLYWYRRVMGKEIKFLLHFVKESKQDESGMPNNRFLAERTGGTYSTLKVQPAELEDSGVYFCASSQDLRGTDEQFFGPGTRLTVL.

This clone was detected only a few times. The J gene is TRBJ2-1, the V gene TRBV9; D possibly corresponds to TRBD2 (7 bases). CDR1 SGDLS and CDR2 YYNGEE come from the germline V gene. The CDR3 loop spans 15 amino acids. Trimming pared 0 bases from V and 6 bases from J, leaving 13 bases between. CDR3 nucleotides: TGTGCCAGCAGCGTAGTGGCGGGGGCCTTCAATGAGCAGTTCTTC. As protein: CASSVVAGAFNEQFF.

This clone was detected a few times. The genes are TRBV2 and TRBJ2-5; TRBD2 is a possible D gene (5 bases). Germline V lookup: CDR1 SNHLY, CDR2 FYNNEI. The V and J ends lost 9 bases and 5 bases respectively, with 19 bases between them. CDR3 length equals 14 residues. CDR3 bases: TGTGCCAGACAAACCCCTGCCGGAGGCGAGACCCAGTACTTC. It yields the protein CARQTPAGGETQYF. The whole variable domain, filled in from reference TRBV2 and TRBJ2-5, reads EPEVTQTPSHQVTQMGQEVILRCVPISNHLYFYWYRQILGQKVEFLVSFYNNEISEKSEIFDDQFSVERPDGSNFTLKIRSTKLEDSAMYFCARQTPAGGETQYFGPGTRLLVL.